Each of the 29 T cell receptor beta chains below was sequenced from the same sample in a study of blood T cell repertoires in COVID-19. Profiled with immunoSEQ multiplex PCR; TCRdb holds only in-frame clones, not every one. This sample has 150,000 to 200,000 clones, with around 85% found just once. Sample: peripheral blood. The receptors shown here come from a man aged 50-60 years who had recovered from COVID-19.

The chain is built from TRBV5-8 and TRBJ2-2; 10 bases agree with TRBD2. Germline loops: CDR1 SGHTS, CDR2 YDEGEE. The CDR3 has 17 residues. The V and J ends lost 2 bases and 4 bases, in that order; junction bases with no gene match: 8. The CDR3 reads CASSFQLAGASTGELFF. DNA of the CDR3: TGTGCCAGCAGCTTCCAGCTAGCGGGAGCTAGCACCGGGGAGCTGTTTTTT.

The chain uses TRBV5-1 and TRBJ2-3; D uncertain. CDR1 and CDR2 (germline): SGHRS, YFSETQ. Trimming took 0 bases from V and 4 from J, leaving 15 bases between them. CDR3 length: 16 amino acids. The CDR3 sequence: CASSLAPGSPPDTQYF. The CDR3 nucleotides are TGCGCCAGCAGCTTGGCCCCCGGTAGCCCCCCAGATACGCAGTATTTT. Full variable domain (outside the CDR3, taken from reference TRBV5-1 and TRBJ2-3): KAGVTQTPRYLIKTRGQQVTLSCSPISGHRSVSWYQQTPGQGLQFLFEYFSETQRNKGNFPGRFSGRQFSNSRSEMNVSTLELGDSALYLCASSLAPGSPPDTQYFGPGTRLTVL.

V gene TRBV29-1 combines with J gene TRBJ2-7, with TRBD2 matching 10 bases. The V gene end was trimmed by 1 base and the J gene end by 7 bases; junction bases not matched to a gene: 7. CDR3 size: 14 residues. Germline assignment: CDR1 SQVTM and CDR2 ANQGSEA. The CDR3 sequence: CSVEGLAGALEQYF. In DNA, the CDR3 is TGCAGCGTTGAAGGCCTAGCGGGAGCGTTGGAGCAGTACTTC.

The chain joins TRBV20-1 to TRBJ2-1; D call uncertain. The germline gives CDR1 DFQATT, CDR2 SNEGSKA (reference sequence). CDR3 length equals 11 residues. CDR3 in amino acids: CSAPLYNEQFF. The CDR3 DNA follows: TGCAGCGCGCCCTTATACAATGAGCAGTTCTTC.

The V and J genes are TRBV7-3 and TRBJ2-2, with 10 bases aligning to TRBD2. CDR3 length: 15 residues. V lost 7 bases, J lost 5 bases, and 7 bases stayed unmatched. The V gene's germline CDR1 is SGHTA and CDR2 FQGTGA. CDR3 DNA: TGTGCCAGCAACGCTCTAGCGGGAGTAACCGGGGAGCTGTTTTTT. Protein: CASNALAGVTGELFF.

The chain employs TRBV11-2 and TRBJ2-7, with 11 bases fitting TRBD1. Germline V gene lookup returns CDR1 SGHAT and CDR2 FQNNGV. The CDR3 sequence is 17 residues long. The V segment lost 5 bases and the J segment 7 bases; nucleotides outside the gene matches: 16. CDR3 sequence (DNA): TGTGCCAGCAGCCCATATAACGCCGGGACAGGGGGGAGGGAGCAGTACTTC. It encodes CASSPYNAGTGGREQYF.

Here the CDR3 DNA reads TGTGCCAGCAGCTTAGGCGCGGAGGTGGAGACCCAGTACTTC. Amino acids: CASSLGAEVETQYF. V is TRBV7-8 and J is TRBJ2-5, with a weak D call TRBD2 (5 bases). The length of the CDR3 is 14 residues. V lost 1 base to trimming and J lost 5 bases, with 11 bases between them. Germline assignment: CDR1 SGHVS and CDR2 FQNEAQ.

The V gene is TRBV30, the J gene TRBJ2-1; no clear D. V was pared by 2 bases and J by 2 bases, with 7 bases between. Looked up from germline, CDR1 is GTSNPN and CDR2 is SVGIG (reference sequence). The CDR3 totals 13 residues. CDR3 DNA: TGTGCCTGGAGTATCGACACCTACAATGAGCAGTTCTTC. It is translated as CAWSIDTYNEQFF. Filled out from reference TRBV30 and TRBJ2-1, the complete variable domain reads SQTIHQWPATLVQPVGSPLSLECTVEGTSNPNLYWYRQAAGRGLQLLFYSVGIGQISSEVPQNLSASRPQDRQFILSSKKLLLSDSGFYLCAWSIDTYNEQFFGPGTRLTVL.

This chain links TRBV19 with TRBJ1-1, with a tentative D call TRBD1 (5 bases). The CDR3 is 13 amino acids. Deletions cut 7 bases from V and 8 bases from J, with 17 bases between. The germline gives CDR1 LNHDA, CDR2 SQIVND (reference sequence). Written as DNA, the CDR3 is TGTGCCAGTATTTGGGGTCGGAGGGGAGAAGCTTTCTTT. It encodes CASIWGRRGEAFF.

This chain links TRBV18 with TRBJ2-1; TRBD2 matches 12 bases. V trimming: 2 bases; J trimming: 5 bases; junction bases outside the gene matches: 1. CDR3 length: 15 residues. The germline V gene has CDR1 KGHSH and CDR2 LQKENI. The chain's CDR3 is CASSPRTSGDNEQFF. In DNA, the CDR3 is TGTGCCAGCTCACCAAGGACTAGCGGGGACAATGAGCAGTTCTTC.

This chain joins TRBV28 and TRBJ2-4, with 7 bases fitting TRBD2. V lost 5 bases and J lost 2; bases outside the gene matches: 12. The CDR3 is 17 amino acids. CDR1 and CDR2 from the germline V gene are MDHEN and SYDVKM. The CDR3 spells CASSPARGGASKNIQYF. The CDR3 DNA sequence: TGTGCCAGCAGTCCCGCTCGCGGGGGAGCGTCCAAAAACATTCAGTACTTC.

The CDR3 region is CSASWRDSIEKLFF. The CDR3 DNA reads as TGCAGTGCTAGTTGGAGGGACAGTATTGAAAAACTGTTTTTT. This chain uses TRBV20-1 with TRBJ1-4; TRBD1 aligns across 7 bases. This CDR3 spans 14 amino acids. Germline CDR1 and CDR2: DFQATT and SNEGSKA (reference sequence). J was trimmed by 7 bases and V by 3 bases; bases with no gene match: 8.

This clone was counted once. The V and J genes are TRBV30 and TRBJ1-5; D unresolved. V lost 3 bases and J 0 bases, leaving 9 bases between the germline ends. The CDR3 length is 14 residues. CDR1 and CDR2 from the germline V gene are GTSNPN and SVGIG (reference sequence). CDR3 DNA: TGTGCCTGGAGGACATCTAATAGCAATCAGCCCCAGCATTTT. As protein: CAWRTSNSNQPQHF.

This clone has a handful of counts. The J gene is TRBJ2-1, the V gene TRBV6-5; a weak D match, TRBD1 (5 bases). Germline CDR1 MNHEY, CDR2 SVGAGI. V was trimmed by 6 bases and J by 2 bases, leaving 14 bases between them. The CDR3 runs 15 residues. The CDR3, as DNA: TGTGCCAGCAGCTTAAATCCAGGGACCTACAATGAGCAGTTCTTC. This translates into CASSLNPGTYNEQFF.

This CDR3 reads CATSRGGETGLGGYTF. Written as DNA, the CDR3 is TGTGCCACCAGCAGAGGGGGAGAGACAGGGTTGGGTGGCTACACCTTC. V is TRBV15 and J is TRBJ1-2, with 7 bases that match TRBD1. J lost 7 bases, V lost 1 base, and 12 bases had no gene match. The CDR3 contains 16 residues. CDR1 and CDR2 from the germline V gene are LNHNV and YYDKDF (reference sequence).

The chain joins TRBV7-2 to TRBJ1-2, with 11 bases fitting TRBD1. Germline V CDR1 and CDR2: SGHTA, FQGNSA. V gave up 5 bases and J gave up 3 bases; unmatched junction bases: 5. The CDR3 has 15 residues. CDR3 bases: TGTGCCAGCAGCCCACGGACAGGGGGCCACTATGGCTACACCTTC. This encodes CASSPRTGGHYGYTF.

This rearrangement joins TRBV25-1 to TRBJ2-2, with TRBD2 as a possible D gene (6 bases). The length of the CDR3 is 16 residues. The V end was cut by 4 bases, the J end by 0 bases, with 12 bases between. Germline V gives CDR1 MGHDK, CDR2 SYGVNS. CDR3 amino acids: CASSAHSGTNTGELFF. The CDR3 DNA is TGTGCCAGCAGTGCCCATAGCGGTACGAACACCGGGGAGCTGTTTTTT.

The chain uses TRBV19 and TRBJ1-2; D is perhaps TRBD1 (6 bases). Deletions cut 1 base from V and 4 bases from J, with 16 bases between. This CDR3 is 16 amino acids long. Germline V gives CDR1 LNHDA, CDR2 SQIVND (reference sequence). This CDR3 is CASSIAGGPRSYGYTF. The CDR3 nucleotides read TGTGCCAGTAGTATAGCCGGGGGGCCCCGTTCCTATGGCTACACCTTC.

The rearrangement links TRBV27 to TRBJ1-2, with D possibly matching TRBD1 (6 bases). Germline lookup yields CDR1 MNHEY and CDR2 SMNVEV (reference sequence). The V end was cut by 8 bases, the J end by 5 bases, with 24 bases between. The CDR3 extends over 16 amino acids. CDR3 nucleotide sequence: TGTGCCAGCGCCCTAGCCCTTTCACAGGGAGGGTATGGCTACACCTTC. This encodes CASALALSQGGYGYTF.

CDR3 residues: CAWSGSSVYNEQFF. DNA for the CDR3: TGTGCCTGGAGTGGGTCTAGCGTATACAATGAGCAGTTCTTC. This rearrangement joins TRBV30 to TRBJ2-1, with D perhaps matching TRBD2 (6 bases). The germline V gene has CDR1 GTSNPN and CDR2 SVGIG (reference sequence). The CDR3 contains 14 residues. V was pared by 1 base and J by 4 bases, with 11 bases between.

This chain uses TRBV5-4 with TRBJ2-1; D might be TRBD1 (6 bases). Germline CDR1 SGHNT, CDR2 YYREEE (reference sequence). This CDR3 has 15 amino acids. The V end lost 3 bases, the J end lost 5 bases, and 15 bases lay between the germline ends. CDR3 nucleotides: TGTGCCAGCAGCTACGGGACACTATTCAACAATGAGCAGTTCTTC. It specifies CASSYGTLFNNEQFF.

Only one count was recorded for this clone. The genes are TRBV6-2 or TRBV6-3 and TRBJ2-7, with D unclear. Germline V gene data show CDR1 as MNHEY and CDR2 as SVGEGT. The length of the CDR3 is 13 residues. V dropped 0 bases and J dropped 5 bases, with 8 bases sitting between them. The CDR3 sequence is CASSYSGTHEQYF. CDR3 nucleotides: TGTGCCAGCAGTTACTCGGGCACCCACGAGCAGTACTTC.

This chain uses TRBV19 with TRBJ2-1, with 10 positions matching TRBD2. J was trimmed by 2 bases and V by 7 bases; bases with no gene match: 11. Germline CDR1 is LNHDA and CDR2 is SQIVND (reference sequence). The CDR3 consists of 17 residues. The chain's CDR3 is CASTQHVLAGPYNEQFF. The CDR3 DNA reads TGTGCCAGTACCCAGCACGTACTAGCGGGACCCTACAATGAGCAGTTCTTC.

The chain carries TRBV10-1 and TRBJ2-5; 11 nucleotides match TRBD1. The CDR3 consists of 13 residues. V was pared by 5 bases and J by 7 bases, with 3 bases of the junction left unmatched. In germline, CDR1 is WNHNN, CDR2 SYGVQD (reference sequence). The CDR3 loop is CASSTGTGGTQYF. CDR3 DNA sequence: TGCGCCAGCAGTACCGGGACAGGGGGGACCCAGTACTTC.

The CDR3 nucleotides read TGTGCCAGTAGCCTGGGACAGGGAGATTCTCAGCCCCAGCATTTT. Protein sequence: CASSLGQGDSQPQHF. This rearrangement joins TRBV19 to TRBJ1-5, with 9 bases lining up with TRBD1. J was trimmed by 6 bases and V by 6 bases; bases with no gene match: 9. Germline CDR1 LNHDA, CDR2 SQIVND (reference sequence). The CDR3 consists of 15 residues.

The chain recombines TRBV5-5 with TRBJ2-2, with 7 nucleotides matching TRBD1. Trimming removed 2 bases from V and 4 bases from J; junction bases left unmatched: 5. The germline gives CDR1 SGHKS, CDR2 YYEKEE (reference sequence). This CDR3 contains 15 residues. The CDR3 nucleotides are TGTGCCAGCAGCTTCTTTCCAGGGGGCACCGGGGAGCTGTTTTTT. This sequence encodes CASSFFPGGTGELFF.

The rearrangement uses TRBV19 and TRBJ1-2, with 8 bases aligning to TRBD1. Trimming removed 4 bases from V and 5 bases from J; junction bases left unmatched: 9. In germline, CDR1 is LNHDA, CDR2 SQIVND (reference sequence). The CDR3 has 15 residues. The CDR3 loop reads CASSTNRQGLYGYTF. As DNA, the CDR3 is TGTGCCAGTAGTACCAACCGACAGGGGTTGTATGGCTACACCTTC.

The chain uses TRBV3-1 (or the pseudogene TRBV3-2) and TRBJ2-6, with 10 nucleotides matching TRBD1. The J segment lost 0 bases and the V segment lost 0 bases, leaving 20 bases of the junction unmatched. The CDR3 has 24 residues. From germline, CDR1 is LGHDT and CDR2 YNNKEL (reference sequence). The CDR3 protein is CASSQDEGTFDPGQGISGANVLTF. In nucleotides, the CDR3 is TGTGCCAGCAGCCAAGATGAGGGGACCTTTGATCCGGGACAGGGGATCTCTGGGGCCAACGTCCTGACTTTC.

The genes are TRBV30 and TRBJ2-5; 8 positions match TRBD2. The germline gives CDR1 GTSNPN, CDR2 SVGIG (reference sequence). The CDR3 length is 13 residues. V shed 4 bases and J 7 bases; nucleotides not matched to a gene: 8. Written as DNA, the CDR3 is TGTGCCTGGATTGCCGGGGGGGGCGTGACCCAGTACTTC. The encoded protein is CAWIAGGGVTQYF.